This T cell receptor (beta chain) originates from a study of blood T cell repertoires in COVID-19. Recruitment covered some 25 US areas and drew participants whose ages spanned about 18 to 95 years. Germline values: CDR1 SNHLY, CDR2 FYNNEI. This CDR3 is 14 amino acids long. Trimming stripped 0 bases from V and 14 bases from J, with 17 bases between. This clone was detected once. Authors' analysis steps: Estimated nucleated cell counts came from reference gene primer amplification. Libraries were prepared by immunoSEQ multiplex PCR; TCRdb keeps only in-frame clonotypes and omits some of them. That table is the source of V, J and clone size, and D and trimming were worked out from the DNA. The sample yields about 260,000 clones, approximately 89% seen once.

V usage is TRBV2 and J usage is TRBJ1-3, with D perhaps matching TRBD1 (5 bases). The sequence was collected from a woman aged 40 to 50 who had been exposed to COVID-19. The material sequenced was PBMCs or T cells enriched from blood (not recorded which). The DNA of the CDR3 is TGTGCCAGCAGTGAAGCGCTTCTGGACACCAAGGTATATTTT. Translation gives CASSEALLDTKVYF.